The 7 T cell receptor beta chains given below trace back to one sample, sequenced in a study of blood T cell repertoires in COVID-19. Libraries were prepared by immunoSEQ multiplex PCR; TCRdb keeps only in-frame clonotypes and omits some of them. This repertoire shows around 300,000 clones, 80% to 90% found once; its top ten account for approximately 10%. Input material: peripheral blood. The receptors here all came from a woman between 65 and 79 years old with acute or convalescent COVID-19.

This chain links TRBV25-1 with TRBJ1-2; D perhaps matches TRBD1 (6 bases). Trimming removed 4 bases from V and 3 bases from J, with 18 bases in between. This CDR3 region has 16 residues. Germline V gene data show CDR1 as MGHDK and CDR2 as SYGVNS. CDR3 sequence reads: CASSGPTGPRYYGYTF. The CDR3 DNA reads TGTGCCAGCAGTGGACCTACAGGGCCGCGGTACTATGGCTACACCTTC.

The V call is TRBV7-2, the J call TRBJ1-2, with 9 bases matching TRBD1. The CDR3 spans 15 residues. V shed 5 bases, J shed 4 bases, and the junction held 8 bases outside the gene matches. CDR1 and CDR2 (germline): SGHTA, FQGNSA. CDR3 DNA: TGTGCCAGCAGCATTGGACAGGGGAGGGGCTATGGCTACACCTTC. Its translation is CASSIGQGRGYGYTF.

This clone appeared a single time. The chain has TRBV19 and TRBJ2-5, with 10 nucleotides matching TRBD2. The CDR3 totals 16 residues. Germline values: CDR1 LNHDA, CDR2 SQIVND (reference sequence). Germline trimming cut 5 bases from V and 4 bases from J; bases unmatched to any gene: 10. CDR3: CASSPPGAGGRETQYF. CDR3 in DNA: TGTGCCAGTAGTCCACCCGGAGCGGGGGGGCGAGAGACCCAGTACTTC.

This clone is a singleton in its sample. This chain connects TRBV5-4 to TRBJ2-2; D might be TRBD1 (5 bases). V lost 4 bases, J lost 6 bases, and 22 bases lay in between. CDR3 length: 17 residues. Looked up from germline, CDR1 is SGHNT and CDR2 is YYREEE (reference sequence). In nucleotides, the CDR3 is TGTGCCAGCAGCCACCGGACAAGGCGGTTAAATTCCGGGGAGCTGTTTTTT. It codes for CASSHRTRRLNSGELFF.

The chain uses TRBV15 and TRBJ2-2; TRBD2 aligns across 12 bases. Germline V gives CDR1 LNHNV, CDR2 YYDKDF (reference sequence). Trimming removed 5 bases from V and 7 bases from J; junction bases left unmatched: 5. The CDR3 totals 15 residues. The CDR3 bases are TGTGCCACCAGCCCGGGACTAGCGGGTAACGGGGAGCTGTTTTTT. It codes for CATSPGLAGNGELFF.

The rearrangement joins TRBV30 to TRBJ1-1; D may be TRBD1 (6 bases). V lost 2 bases to trimming and J lost 7 bases, with 17 bases between them. The CDR3 loop spans 14 amino acids. Looked up from germline, CDR1 is GTSNPN and CDR2 is SVGIG (reference sequence). The CDR3 DNA reads as TGTGCCTGGAGTCTAGGGGGAGGGGGTATTGAAGCTTTCTTT. Translation: CAWSLGGGGIEAFF.

The chain links TRBV14 to TRBJ2-3; tentative D call: TRBD2 (6 bases). CDR3 length: 15 residues. The germline V gene encodes CDR1 SGHDN and CDR2 FVKESK. V was shortened by 2 bases and J by 3 bases, with 12 bases between the two germline ends. In DNA form, the CDR3 reads TGTGCCAGCAGCCAACTACGGGGGAGAACAGATACGCAGTATTTT. The encoded protein is CASSQLRGRTDTQYF.